One T cell receptor (beta chain) is described in this entry. This clone was found a few times. The clone's antigen remains unknown. The input lacks base qualities; no much larger clone sits a single base away. The sample is drawn from a study of blood T cell repertoires in COVID-19 (dated by TCRdb to the early 2020s). Concerning the study at large: Samples from collaborators originated in the United States, Italy and Spain and spanned both the acute and convalescent phases of COVID-19. Samples were obtained from the ongoing ImmuneRACE study (first 160 participants) and from some 1,300 subjects provided by 6 global collaborators. A de-identified subject ID, COVID-19 status, age in years and sex were almost always included in the sample metadata. Subjects who had been exposed to COVID-19, were actively infected with it, or had recovered from it provided the deeply sampled blood TCRbeta repertoires that made up the dataset. The repertoires were made available in a free public database intended to serve as a resource for research on the immune response to SARS-CoV-2. The prospective study material was composed of cDNA or gDNA derived from T cells, B-cell-depleted T cells, or PBMCs. HLA class I and class II types, where available, came from metadata supplied by the sample provider rather than from assay-based typing.

Beyond this particular receptor, the publication reports: Clinical and demographic metadata were provided uncurated, with the amount varying by source and participant.

TCRbeta CDR3 regions were amplified from genomic DNA by means of the immunoSEQ Assay, a bias-controlled multiplex PCR. In the authors' own workflow: The number of nucleated cells in each sample was estimated from the amplification of reference gene primers within the assay. To quantify the absolute abundance of each unique TCRbeta CDR3 rearrangement, sequence reads were collapsed and filtered. For each sample, productive Simpson clonality was calculated as the square root of Simpson's diversity index over productive rearrangements. TCRdb stores this immuneACCESS table with in-frame sequences only. Part of the clones is absent; in the studies checked, under half of the shortfall reflects unresolved V genes, and no reason is known for the rest. The V and J calls and the clone size are those of that table, but D and trimming were determined from the DNA. The sample table records tens of thousands of clones; about 81% of these occur just once. The ten top clones hold 11% to 15% of the sample.

Each collaborating institution followed its own protocols to collect whole blood in K2EDTA tubes. For TCRbeta analysis, collaborators shipped samples as frozen whole blood, isolated PBMCs, or DNA extracted from either of those sample types. From the germline V gene (reference sequence), CDR1 is DFQATT and CDR2 is SNEGSKA. The CDR3 goes from the cysteine to the phenylalanine over 12 residues. Solely the CDR3 DNA is kept, with 36 bases framed from the first base. The junction carries 7 bases between V and J, which are trimmed by 3 bases and 5 bases respectively. The rearrangement joined TRBV20-1 to TRBJ1-4; the D gene lacks a confident call. This receptor was taken from a human donor with acute or convalescent COVID-19. The donor label of this sample is uncertain. The material sequenced was peripheral blood. The bases read TGCAGTGCTAGTTCCGGGAATGAAAAACTGTTTTTT. Translated, this is CSASSGNEKLFF.